The clone carrying this T cell receptor (beta chain) was picked up many times. The antigen remains undetermined. The sample is drawn from a study of prognosis after radiotherapy for stage I lung cancer. The study, taken as a whole, reports: As reported, TRBV and TRBJ gene usage differed between patients who had metastases and those who did not.

From genomic DNA, TCR beta CDR3 was amplified by two-round multiplex PCR. Initially, in first-round PCR, primers specific to each TRBV and TRBJ gene were used. TCRdb re-called the multiplex PCR reads through MiXCR, storing one row per CDR3 protein. The sample lists fewer than 65,000 distinct CDR3 sequences; about 35% were seen once. The sequence came from a donor older than 45 with non-small cell lung cancer. This specimen consisted of PBMCs, obtained before or after stereotactic body radiation therapy (not recorded which).

CDR3: CASSSYRRKSYEQYF. In DNA, the CDR3 is TGTGCCAGCAGCTCCTACCGGCGTAAGAGCTACGAGCAGTACTTC. The chain uses TRBV11-2 and TRBJ2-7; D not certain. Germline values: CDR1 SGHAT, CDR2 FQNNGV. The CDR3 runs 15 residues. Between the trimmed V and J ends, which lost 4 bases and 3 bases, there was a span of 16 bases.